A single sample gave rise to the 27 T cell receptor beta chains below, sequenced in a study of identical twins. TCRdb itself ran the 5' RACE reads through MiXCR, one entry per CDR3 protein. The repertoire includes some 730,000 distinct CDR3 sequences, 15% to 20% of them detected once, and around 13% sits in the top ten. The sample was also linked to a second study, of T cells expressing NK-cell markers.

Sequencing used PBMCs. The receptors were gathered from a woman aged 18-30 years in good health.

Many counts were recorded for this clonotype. CDR3 DNA sequence: TGCGCCAGCAGCTTTACACAGAACACTGAAGCTTTCTTT. Its translation: CASSFTQNTEAFF. This chain connects TRBV5-1 to TRBJ1-1; no clear D gene. The germline V gene has CDR1 SGHRS and CDR2 YFSETQ. The CDR3 contains 13 residues. V was shortened by 2 bases and J by 1 base, with 6 bases between the two germline ends.

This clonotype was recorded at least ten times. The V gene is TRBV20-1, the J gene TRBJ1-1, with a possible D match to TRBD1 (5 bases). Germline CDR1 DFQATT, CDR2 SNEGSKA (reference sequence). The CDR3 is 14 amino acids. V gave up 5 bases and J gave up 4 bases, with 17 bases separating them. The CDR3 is CSAQSGRGVTEAFF. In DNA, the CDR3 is TGCAGTGCTCAATCGGGGCGGGGGGTCACTGAAGCTTTCTTT.

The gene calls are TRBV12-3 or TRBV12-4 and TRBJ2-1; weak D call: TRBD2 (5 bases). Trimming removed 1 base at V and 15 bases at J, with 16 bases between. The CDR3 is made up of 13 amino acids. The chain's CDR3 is CASSLEWTSSWFF. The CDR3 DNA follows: TGTGCCAGCAGTTTAGAGTGGACTTCATCGTGGTTCTTC.

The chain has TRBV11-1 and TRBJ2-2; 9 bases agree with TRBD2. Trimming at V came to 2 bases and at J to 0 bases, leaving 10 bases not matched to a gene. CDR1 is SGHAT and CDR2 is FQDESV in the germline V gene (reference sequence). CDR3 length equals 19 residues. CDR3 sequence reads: CASSLLAGTSLANTGELFF. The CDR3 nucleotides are TGTGCCAGCAGCTTACTCGCCGGGACTAGCCTCGCGAACACCGGGGAGCTGTTTTTT.

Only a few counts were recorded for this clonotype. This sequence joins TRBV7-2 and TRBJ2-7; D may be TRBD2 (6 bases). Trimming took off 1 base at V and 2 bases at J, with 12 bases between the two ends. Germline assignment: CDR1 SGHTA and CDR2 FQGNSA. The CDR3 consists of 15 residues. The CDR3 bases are TGTGCCAGCAGCTTAGTGGCTAGCGAGGCCTACGAGCAGTACTTC. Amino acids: CASSLVASEAYEQYF. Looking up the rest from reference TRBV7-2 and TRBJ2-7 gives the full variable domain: GAGVSQSPSNKVTEKGKDVELRCDPISGHTALYWYRQSLGQGLEFLIYFQGNSAPDKSGLPSDRFSAERTGGSVSTLTIQRTQQEDSAVYLCASSLVASEAYEQYFGPGTRLTVT.

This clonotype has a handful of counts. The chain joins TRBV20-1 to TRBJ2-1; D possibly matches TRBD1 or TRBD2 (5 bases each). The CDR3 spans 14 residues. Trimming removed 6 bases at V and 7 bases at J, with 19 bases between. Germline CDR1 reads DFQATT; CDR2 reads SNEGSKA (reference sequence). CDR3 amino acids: CSAPFGGMGNEQFF. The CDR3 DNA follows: TGCAGTGCCCCCTTTGGGGGAATGGGGAATGAGCAGTTCTTC.

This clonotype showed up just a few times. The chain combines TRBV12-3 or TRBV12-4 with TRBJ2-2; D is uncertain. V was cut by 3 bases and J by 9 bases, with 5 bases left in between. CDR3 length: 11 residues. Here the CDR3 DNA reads TGTGCCAGCAGTTTCGCCCGGGAGCTGTTTTTT. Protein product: CASSFARELFF.

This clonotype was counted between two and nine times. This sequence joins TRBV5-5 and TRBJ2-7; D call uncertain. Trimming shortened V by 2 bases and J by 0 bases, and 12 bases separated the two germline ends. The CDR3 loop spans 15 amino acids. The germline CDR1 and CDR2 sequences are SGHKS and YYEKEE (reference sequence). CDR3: CASSFKAPSSYEQYF. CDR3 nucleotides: TGTGCCAGCAGCTTTAAGGCGCCGAGCTCCTACGAGCAGTACTTC.

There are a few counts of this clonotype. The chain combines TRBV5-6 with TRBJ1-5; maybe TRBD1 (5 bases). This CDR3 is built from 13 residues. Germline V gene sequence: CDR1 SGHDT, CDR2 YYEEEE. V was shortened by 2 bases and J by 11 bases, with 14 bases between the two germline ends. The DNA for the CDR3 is TGTGCCAGCAGCTTAAGGGGCCAAGAGGCCCAGCATTTT. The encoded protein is CASSLRGQEAQHF.

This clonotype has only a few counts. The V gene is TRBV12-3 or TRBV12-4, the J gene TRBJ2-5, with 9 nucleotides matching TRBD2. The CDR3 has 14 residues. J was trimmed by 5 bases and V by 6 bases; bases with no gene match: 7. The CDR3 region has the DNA TGTGCCAGCAGCCCCAGCGGGGGGTGGGAGACCCAGTACTTC. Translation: CASSPSGGWETQYF.

Here the CDR3 reads CASSYRLQGAGNEQFF. In DNA form, the CDR3 reads TGTGCCAGCAGCTATCGATTACAGGGGGCGGGCAATGAGCAGTTCTTC. This rearrangement joins TRBV7-9 to TRBJ2-1, with 9 nucleotides matching TRBD1. After removal of 4 bases from V and 6 bases from J, the junction contained 10 bases not matched to a gene. Germline assignment: CDR1 SEHNR and CDR2 FQNEAQ (reference sequence). The CDR3 contains 16 residues.

CDR3 region: CATSDLFNPLDTQYF. CDR3 bases: TGTGCCACCAGTGATTTGTTTAACCCGCTGGATACGCAGTATTTT. The rearrangement joins TRBV24-1 to TRBJ2-3; D gene ambiguous. The CDR3 totals 15 residues. V shed 0 bases and J shed 6 bases, with 12 bases lying between them. Germline CDR1 reads KGHDR; CDR2 reads SFDVKD.

The CDR3 DNA follows: TGTGCCAGCAGCCAAGATTGGCCAACCTACGAGCAGTACTTC. Amino acid sequence: CASSQDWPTYEQYF. The chain uses TRBV3-1 and TRBJ2-7, with D uncertain. V lost 0 bases and J 2 bases, leaving 8 bases between the germline ends. From germline, CDR1 is LGHDT and CDR2 YNNKEL (reference sequence). The length of the CDR3 is 14 residues.

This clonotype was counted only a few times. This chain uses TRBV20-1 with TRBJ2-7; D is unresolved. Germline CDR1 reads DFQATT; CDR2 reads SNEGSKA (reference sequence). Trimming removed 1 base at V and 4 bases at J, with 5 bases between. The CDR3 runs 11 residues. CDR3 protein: CSARAVYEQYF. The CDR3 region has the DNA TGCAGTGCTAGAGCTGTTTACGAGCAGTACTTC.

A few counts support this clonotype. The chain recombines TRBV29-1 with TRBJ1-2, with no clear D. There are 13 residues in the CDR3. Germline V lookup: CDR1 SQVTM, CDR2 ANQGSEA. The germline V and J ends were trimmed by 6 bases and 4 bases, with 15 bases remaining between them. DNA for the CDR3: TGCAGCGTCGGAAGTACGGGGATCTATGGCTACACCTTC. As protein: CSVGSTGIYGYTF.

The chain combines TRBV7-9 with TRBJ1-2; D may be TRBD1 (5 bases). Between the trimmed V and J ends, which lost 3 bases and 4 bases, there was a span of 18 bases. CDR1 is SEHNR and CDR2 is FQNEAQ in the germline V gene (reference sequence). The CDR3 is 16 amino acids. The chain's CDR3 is CASSLGDGLPSYGYTF. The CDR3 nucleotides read TGTGCCAGCAGCTTGGGGGACGGATTACCTAGCTATGGCTACACCTTC.

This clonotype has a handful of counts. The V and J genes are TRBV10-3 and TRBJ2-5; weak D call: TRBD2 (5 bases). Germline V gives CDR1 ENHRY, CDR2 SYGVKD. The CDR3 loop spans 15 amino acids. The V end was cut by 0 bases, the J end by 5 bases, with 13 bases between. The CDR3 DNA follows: TGTGCCATCAGTGAGTCGAGAGGGTACCGGGAGACCCAGTACTTC. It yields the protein CAISESRGYRETQYF.

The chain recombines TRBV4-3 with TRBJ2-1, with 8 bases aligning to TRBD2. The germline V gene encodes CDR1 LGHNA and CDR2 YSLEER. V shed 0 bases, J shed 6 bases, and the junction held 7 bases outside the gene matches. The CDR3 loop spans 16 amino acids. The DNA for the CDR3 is TGCGCCAGCAGCCAAGAAGCTGCGGGAGGACGCAATGAGCAGTTCTTC. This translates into CASSQEAAGGRNEQFF.

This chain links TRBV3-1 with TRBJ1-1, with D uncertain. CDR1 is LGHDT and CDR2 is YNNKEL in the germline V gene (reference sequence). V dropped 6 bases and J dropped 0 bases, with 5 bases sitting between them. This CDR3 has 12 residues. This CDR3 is CASRPVNTEAFF. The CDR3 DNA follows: TGTGCCAGCAGGCCGGTGAACACTGAAGCTTTCTTT.

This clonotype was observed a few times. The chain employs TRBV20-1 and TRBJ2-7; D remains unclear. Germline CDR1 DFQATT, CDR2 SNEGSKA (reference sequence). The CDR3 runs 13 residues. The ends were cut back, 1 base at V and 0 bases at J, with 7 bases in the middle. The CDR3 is CSARVHPSYEQYF. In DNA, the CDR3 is TGCAGTGCTAGAGTCCATCCCTCCTACGAGCAGTACTTC.

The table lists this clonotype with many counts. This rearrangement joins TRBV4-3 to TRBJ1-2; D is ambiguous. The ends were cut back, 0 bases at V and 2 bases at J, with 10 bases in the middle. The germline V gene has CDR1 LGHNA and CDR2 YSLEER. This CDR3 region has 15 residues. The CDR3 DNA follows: TGCGCCAGCAGCCAAGATTTAACGGGGAACTATGGCTACACCTTC. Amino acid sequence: CASSQDLTGNYGYTF.

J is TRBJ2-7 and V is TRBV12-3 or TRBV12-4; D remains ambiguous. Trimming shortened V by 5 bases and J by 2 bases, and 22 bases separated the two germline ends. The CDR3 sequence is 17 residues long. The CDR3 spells CASSPPLGWYGTYEQYF. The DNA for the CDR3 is TGTGCCAGCAGTCCCCCCTTGGGGTGGTACGGTACCTACGAGCAGTACTTC.

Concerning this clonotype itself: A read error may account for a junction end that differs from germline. CDR3 nucleotides: TGTGCCAGCAGCTTAGTCTCATCTAAGGAAAAACTGTTTTTT. It translates to CASSLVSSKEKLFF. V is TRBV7-6 and J is TRBJ1-4; D uncertain. The germline CDR1 and CDR2 sequences are SGHVS and FNYEAQ. CDR3 length equals 14 residues. The full variable domain, with the rest looked up from reference TRBV7-6 and TRBJ1-4, is GAGVSQSPRYKVTKRGQDVALRCDPISGHVSLYWYRQALGQGPEFLTYFNYEAQQDKSGLPNDRFSAERPEGSISTLTIQRTEQRDSAMYRCASSLVSSKEKLFFGSGTQLSVL.

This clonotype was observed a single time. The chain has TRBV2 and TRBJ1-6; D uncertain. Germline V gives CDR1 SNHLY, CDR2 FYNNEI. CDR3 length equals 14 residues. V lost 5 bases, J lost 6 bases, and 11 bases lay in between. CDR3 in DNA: TGTGCCAGCAGTTTATATATGGCTAATTCACCCCTCCACTTT. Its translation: CASSLYMANSPLHF.

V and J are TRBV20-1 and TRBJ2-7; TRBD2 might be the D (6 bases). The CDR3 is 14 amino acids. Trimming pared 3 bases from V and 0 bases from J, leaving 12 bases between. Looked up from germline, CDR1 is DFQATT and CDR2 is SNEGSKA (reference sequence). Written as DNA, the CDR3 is TGCAGTGCTAGGAGACGGGGGAGCTCCTACGAGCAGTACTTC. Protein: CSARRRGSSYEQYF.

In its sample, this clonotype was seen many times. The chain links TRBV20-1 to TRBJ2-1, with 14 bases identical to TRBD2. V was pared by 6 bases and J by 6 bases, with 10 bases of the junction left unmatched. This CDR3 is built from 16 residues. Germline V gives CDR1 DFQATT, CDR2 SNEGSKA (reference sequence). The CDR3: CSAKSPGTSGGNEQFF. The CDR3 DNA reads TGCAGTGCGAAATCACCTGGGACTAGCGGGGGCAATGAGCAGTTCTTC.

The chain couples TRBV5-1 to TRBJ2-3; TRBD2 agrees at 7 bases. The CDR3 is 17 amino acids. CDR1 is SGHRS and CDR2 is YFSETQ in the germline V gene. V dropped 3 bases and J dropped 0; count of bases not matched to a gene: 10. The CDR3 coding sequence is TGCGCCAGCAGCTCGGGACTACCAACCATAAGCACAGATACGCAGTATTTT. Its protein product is CASSSGLPTISTDTQYF.